This T cell receptor beta chain was identified during a study of PD-1 blockade in mismatch repair-deficient tumors. In the case of this clone: As yet, its antigen is unknown.

V lost 2 bases to trimming and J lost 5 bases, with 13 bases between them. Germline CDR1 SNHLY, CDR2 FYNNEI. The length of the CDR3 is 15 residues. Study-wide points: Rapid post-treatment expansion, then contraction, generally preceding radiologic response, marked tumor-resident clones.

All patients were mismatch repair deficient, assessed by either PCR or immunohistochemistry. Only in-frame clones appear in the TCRdb table, and some are missing; sequencing was by immunoSEQ multiplex PCR. The table has around 50,000 clones, 77% seen once. The chain employs TRBV2 and TRBJ1-5; no definite D call. The sample was PBMCs, taken before pembrolizumab treatment. This clonotype was obtained from an adult with mismatch repair-deficient cancer. This CDR3 reads CASSELGSTYQPQHF. The CDR3 DNA is TGTGCCAGCAGTGAATTGGGGTCAACCTATCAGCCCCAGCATTTT.